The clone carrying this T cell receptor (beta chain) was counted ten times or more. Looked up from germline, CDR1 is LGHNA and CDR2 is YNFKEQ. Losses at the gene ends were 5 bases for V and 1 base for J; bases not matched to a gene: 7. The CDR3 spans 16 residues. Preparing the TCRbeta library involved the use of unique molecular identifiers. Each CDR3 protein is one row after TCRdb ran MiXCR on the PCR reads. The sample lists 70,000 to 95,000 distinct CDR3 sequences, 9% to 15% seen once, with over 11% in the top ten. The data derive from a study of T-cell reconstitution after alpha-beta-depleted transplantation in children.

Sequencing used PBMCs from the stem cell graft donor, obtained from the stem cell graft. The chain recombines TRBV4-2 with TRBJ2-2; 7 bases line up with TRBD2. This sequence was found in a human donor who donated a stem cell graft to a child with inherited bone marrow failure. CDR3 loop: CASSVRGGRNTGELFF. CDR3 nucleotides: TGTGCCAGCAGCGTACGGGGCGGGAGGAACACCGGGGAGCTGTTTTTT.